The clone carrying this T cell receptor beta chain has at least ten counts. The antigen remains unidentified. Trimming took off 4 bases at V and 6 bases at J, with 10 bases between the two ends. The CDR3 consists of 13 residues. Germline V gives CDR1 MNHEY, CDR2 SVGEGT. The record originates from a study of CD8+CD57+ T cells in acquired aplastic anemia. Study summary: Mean DNA quantity obtained from sorted CD4+ and CD8+ cells was 3 to 3.5 ug. Healthy donor sequencing depth: 9.5 million to 10.8 million CD4+, 11 million to 13 million CD8+ reads. Study findings and constraints: Simpson's diversity of CD8+ cells was not significantly different in patients compared with controls.

CDR3 and TCR beta VDJ profiling relied on genomic DNA as the template. Via MiXCR, TCRdb re-called the reads, giving one row per CDR3 protein. This sample carries about 210,000 distinct CDR3 sequences, around 63% of them seen once, and the ten largest clones take over 25%. The rearrangement links TRBV6-2 or TRBV6-3 to TRBJ2-1; D might be TRBD1 or TRBD2, each matching 5 bases. The TCR originated in a human donor in good health. Sequences were obtained from sorted CD4+, CD8+, or CD8+CD57+ T cells (not recorded which) from PBMCs. The CDR3 loop reads CASSFGAVNEQFF. Written as DNA, the CDR3 is TGTGCCAGCAGTTTCGGGGCGGTCAATGAGCAGTTCTTC.